There are a few counts of the clone carrying this TCR beta chain. This sample is drawn from a study of blood T cell repertoires in COVID-19. About the study: Sources were T cells, B-cell-depleted T cells, or PBMCs; the material itself was cDNA or gDNA.

Generated by immunoSEQ multiplex PCR, the TCRdb table keeps only in-frame clones and is missing some. The table includes over 75,000 clones, around 88% detected once. Seattle patients were enrolled during active infection and followed longitudinally. In germline, CDR1 is MNHEY, CDR2 SVGAGI. The CDR3 contains 13 residues. V shed 5 bases and J shed 8 bases, with 15 bases lying between them. The chain employs TRBV6-5 and TRBJ1-2, with D possibly matching TRBD1 (6 bases). The sequencing sample was made of peripheral blood. This TCR was sampled from a man aged 45 to 65 with COVID-19, enrolled during active disease. The CDR3 loop is CASSNWGPSGYTF. CDR3 sequence (DNA): TGTGCCAGCAGTAACTGGGGGCCGTCGGGCTACACCTTC.